A single sample is the source of the 21 T cell receptor beta chains below, sequenced in a study of beta chain features in type 1 diabetes. Every isolated RNA sample was fully reverse transcribed, so sequencing captured expressed TCRB transcripts. TCRdb keeps only in-frame clones here, not all; method: immunoSEQ multiplex PCR. The repertoire holds hundreds of thousands of clones, over 9.5% seen once, with approximately 0.015% in the top ten. Specimen: naive CD4+ T cells from blood. The receptors were sampled from a man aged 18 to 30 in good health.

In this sample, this clone turned up a few times. This sequence joins TRBV7-2 and TRBJ1-6; D is uncertain. With 3 bases removed from V and 6 bases from J, the gap between germline ends came to 12 bases. Germline V gene sequence: CDR1 SGHTA, CDR2 FQGNSA. This CDR3 is built from 15 residues. The CDR3, as DNA: TGTGCCAGCAGCTTTCGAGGTTGGAGTAATTCACCCCTCCACTTT. It specifies CASSFRGWSNSPLHF.

In its sample, this clone was seen a few times. The V and J genes are TRBV11-2 and TRBJ2-5; 9 nucleotides match TRBD1. Germline lookup yields CDR1 SGHAT and CDR2 FQNNGV. This CDR3 region has 13 residues. The ends lost 5 bases at V and 4 bases at J; junction bases unmatched: 2. CDR3 coding DNA: TGTGCCAGCAGCCCGGACAGGGGAGAGACCCAGTACTTC. Translation: CASSPDRGETQYF.

The rearrangement joins TRBV29-1 to TRBJ1-5, with a possible D match to TRBD1 (6 bases). CDR1 is SQVTM and CDR2 is ANQGSEA in the germline V gene. This CDR3 has 15 amino acids. V was trimmed by 6 bases and J by 0 bases, leaving 15 bases between them. The chain's CDR3 is CSVSGGADSNQPQHF. Written as DNA, the CDR3 is TGCAGCGTATCCGGGGGGGCGGATAGCAATCAGCCCCAGCATTTT.

This clone was found a few times. CDR3: CAWTPKVSPGNEQFF. CDR3 in DNA: TGTGCCTGGACCCCTAAAGTCTCCCCCGGGAATGAGCAGTTCTTC. The V gene is TRBV30, the J gene TRBJ2-1; D ambiguous. CDR3 length: 15 residues. V lost 4 bases and J 7 bases, leaving 20 bases between the germline ends. Germline CDR1 reads GTSNPN; CDR2 reads SVGIG (reference sequence).

This clone was seen a handful of times. V usage is TRBV18 and J usage is TRBJ1-3, with D possibly matching TRBD1 (5 bases). In germline, CDR1 is KGHSH, CDR2 LQKENI. Trimming took off 2 bases at V and 0 bases at J, with 11 bases between the two ends. CDR3 size: 16 residues. CDR3 sequence reads: CASSPTGFSSGNTIYF. CDR3 in DNA: TGTGCCAGCTCACCAACAGGTTTCTCCTCTGGAAACACCATATATTTT.

The chain uses TRBV9 and TRBJ2-7, with 8 bases fitting TRBD1. The ends lost 4 bases at V and 7 bases at J; junction bases unmatched: 7. This CDR3 region has 13 residues. Looked up from germline, CDR1 is SGDLS and CDR2 is YYNGEE. This CDR3 reads CASSLDRGTEQYF. CDR3 in DNA: TGTGCCAGCAGCCTCGACAGGGGCACTGAGCAGTACTTC.

The CDR3 DNA sequence: TGTGCCAGCAGCGCCCCTCTCGGGGTTGGTAATGAAAAACTGTTTTTT. Amino acid sequence: CASSAPLGVGNEKLFF. J is TRBJ1-4 and V is TRBV9; no clear D gene. Trimming stripped 3 bases from V and 4 bases from J, with 16 bases between. The CDR3 is 16 residues long. CDR1 and CDR2 (germline): SGDLS, YYNGEE.

The V and J genes are TRBV7-9 and TRBJ2-5, with a tentative D call TRBD2 (6 bases). CDR1 and CDR2 (germline): SEHNR, FQNEAQ (reference sequence). The CDR3 runs to 14 residues. V was shortened by 5 bases and J by 5 bases, with 15 bases between the two germline ends. The CDR3 region has the DNA TGTGCCAGCAGCACGGGACTTCGAGGCGAGACCCAGTACTTC. Residues: CASSTGLRGETQYF.

This clone turned up a few times. The rearrangement joins TRBV4-1 to TRBJ2-7; 9 bases map to TRBD2. Germline V gene sequence: CDR1 MGHRA, CDR2 YSYEKL. The CDR3 runs to 15 residues. V lost 0 bases and J lost 4; bases outside the gene matches: 4. As DNA, the CDR3 is TGCGCCAGCAGCCAAGATCCTAGCGGGGTTTACGAGCAGTACTTC. It translates to CASSQDPSGVYEQYF.

This clone was found a few times. J is TRBJ1-1 and V is TRBV9; 12 nucleotides align to TRBD1. The CDR3 runs to 16 residues. Trimming cost V 3 bases and J 3 bases; bases outside gene matches: 6. Germline V gene lookup returns CDR1 SGDLS and CDR2 YYNGEE. CDR3 in amino acids: CASSAGTGGWDTEAFF. CDR3 nucleotides: TGTGCCAGCAGCGCGGGGACAGGGGGCTGGGACACTGAAGCTTTCTTT.

The rearrangement joins TRBV7-3 to TRBJ2-2; D not certain. The CDR3 loop spans 14 amino acids. The V gene lost 0 bases and the J gene lost 8 bases, with 10 bases spanning the gap. Germline V lookup: CDR1 SGHTA, CDR2 FQGTGA. The CDR3 is CASSLTGRMGELFF. CDR3 DNA sequence: TGTGCCAGCAGCTTAACTGGCAGGATGGGGGAGCTGTTTTTT.

The chain links TRBV4-1 to TRBJ2-4, with D possibly TRBD1 on 7 matching bases. The CDR3 extends over 16 amino acids. The V gene lost 3 bases and the J gene lost 2 bases, with 14 bases spanning the gap. Germline V gives CDR1 MGHRA, CDR2 YSYEKL. CDR3 residues: CASSQETGRTKNIQYF. The CDR3 nucleotides read TGCGCCAGCAGCCAGGAGACAGGGAGGACCAAAAACATTCAGTACTTC.

The V and J genes are TRBV4-2 and TRBJ2-1; 10 bases fit TRBD2. V trimming: 1 base; J trimming: 7 bases; junction bases outside the gene matches: 7. The CDR3 runs to 16 residues. CDR1 is LGHNA, CDR2 YNFKEQ, per germline. CDR3 sequence (DNA): TGTGCCAGCAGCCAAGTAGCGGGAGGTAGTATAAATGAGCAGTTCTTC. The encoded protein is CASSQVAGGSINEQFF.

This clone occurred a few times. V and J are TRBV6-1 and TRBJ2-1; TRBD1 matches 9 bases. V lost 2 bases and J lost 6; bases outside the gene matches: 8. Looked up from germline, CDR1 is MNHNS and CDR2 is SASEGT. The CDR3 spans 16 residues. Here the CDR3 DNA reads TGTGCCAGCAGTGAACATTGGGGACAGGGACCCAATGAGCAGTTCTTC. It is translated as CASSEHWGQGPNEQFF.

V and J are TRBV6-5 and TRBJ2-7, with TRBD1 matching over 8 bases. The V and J ends lost 6 bases and 2 bases, in that order; junction bases with no gene match: 6. The CDR3 runs to 14 residues. The V gene's germline CDR1 is MNHEY and CDR2 SVGAGI. The CDR3 bases are TGTGCCAGCAGAATCGGACAGGGTCCCTACGAGCAGTACTTC. Encoded protein: CASRIGQGPYEQYF.

This clone was counted between two and nine times. The chain couples TRBV6-5 to TRBJ2-7, with TRBD1 matching over 9 bases. The junction had 9 bases not matched to a gene; V was cut back by 6 bases and J by 9 bases. CDR1 MNHEY and CDR2 SVGAGI come from the germline V gene. This CDR3 has 13 residues. CDR3 amino acids: CASSFRDRAWQYF. The CDR3 DNA reads TGTGCCAGCAGCTTCCGGGACAGGGCTTGGCAGTACTTC.

This clone was counted a few times. This rearrangement joins TRBV15 to TRBJ2-7, with TRBD2 identical over 9 bases. Unmatched junction bases numbered 21, after V lost 8 bases and J lost 1 base. The CDR3 contains 19 residues. Germline-derived CDR1 and CDR2 are LNHNV and YYDKDF (reference sequence). In nucleotides, the CDR3 is TGTGCCACCGCCGCGAACCTAGCGGGAAATAAATTCTTGTCCTACGAGCAGTACTTC. It translates to CATAANLAGNKFLSYEQYF.

The V and J genes are TRBV9 and TRBJ2-2, with D maybe TRBD1 (5 bases). The CDR3 length is 13 residues. With 4 bases removed from V and 8 bases from J, the gap between germline ends came to 12 bases. Germline V gene data show CDR1 as SGDLS and CDR2 as YYNGEE. The CDR3 loop is CASSTRQLGELFF. The CDR3 DNA follows: TGTGCCAGCAGCACCAGACAGTTAGGGGAGCTGTTTTTT. Full variable domain (rest looked up from reference TRBV9 and TRBJ2-2): DSGVTQTPKHLITATGQRVTLRCSPRSGDLSVYWYQQSLDQGLQFLIQYYNGEERAKGNILERFSAQQFPDLHSELNLSSLELGDSALYFCASSTRQLGELFFGEGSRLTVL.

This clone appeared a few times. The V and J genes are TRBV14 and TRBJ2-1, with TRBD1 matching 9 bases. This CDR3 has 13 amino acids. Germline V gives CDR1 SGHDN, CDR2 FVKESK. V lost 2 bases, J lost 16 bases, and 9 bases stayed unmatched. The CDR3 is CASSQLGGDRDFF. As DNA, the CDR3 is TGTGCCAGCAGCCAATTAGGGGGGGACAGGGATTTCTTC.

In this sample, this clone turned up a few times. V usage is TRBV7-3 and J usage is TRBJ1-1; tentatively, D is TRBD1 (5 bases). V gave up 3 bases and J gave up 10 bases, with 18 bases separating them. CDR3 length: 14 amino acids. Per the germline V gene, CDR1 is SGHTA and CDR2 is FQGTGA. CDR3 DNA sequence: TGTGCCAGCAGCTTCGCCACAGGATCCGTGGGAGCTTTCTTT. Residues: CASSFATGSVGAFF.

In this sample, this clone turned up a few times. The V and J genes are TRBV2 and TRBJ2-3, with 7 bases lining up with TRBD2. V dropped 7 bases and J dropped 0; count of bases not matched to a gene: 7. CDR3 length: 15 amino acids. Germline V gene lookup returns CDR1 SNHLY and CDR2 FYNNEI. The CDR3 reads CASIRSGASTDTQYF. CDR3 DNA sequence: TGTGCCAGCATCAGGAGCGGGGCGAGCACAGATACGCAGTATTTT.